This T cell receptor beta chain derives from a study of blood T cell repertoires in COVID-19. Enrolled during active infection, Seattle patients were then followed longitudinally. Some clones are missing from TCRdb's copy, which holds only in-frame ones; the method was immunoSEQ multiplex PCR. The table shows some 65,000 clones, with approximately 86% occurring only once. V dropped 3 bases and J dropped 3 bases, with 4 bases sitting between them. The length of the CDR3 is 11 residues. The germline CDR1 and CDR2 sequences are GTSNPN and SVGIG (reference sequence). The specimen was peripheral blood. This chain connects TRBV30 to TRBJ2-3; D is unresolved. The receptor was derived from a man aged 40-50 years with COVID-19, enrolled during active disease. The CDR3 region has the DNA TGTGCCTGGAGCGGGACAGATACGCAGTATTTT. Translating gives CAWSGTDTQYF.